A single sample gave rise to the 13 T cell receptor beta chains below, sequenced in a study of beta chain features in type 1 diabetes. Whole-study findings and limits: All four CD4+ subsets from Type 1 diabetes patients carried moderately but significantly shorter TCRB CDR3s.

As every portion of the isolated RNA was reverse transcribed, the sequencing read expressed TCRB transcripts. The repertoire was sequenced with immunoSEQ multiplex PCR; TCRdb's copy has only in-frame clones and lacks some. The sample holds around 110,000 clones, roughly 17% seen once. What these receptors recognize is not known. The sequencing input was central memory CD4+ T cells from blood. Receptors originate from a young man with type 1 diabetes.

The DNA for the CDR3 is TGTGCCAGCAGTGCAGGGGGTGCGTTCGGTGAAAAACTGTTTTTT. Translated, it gives CASSAGGAFGEKLFF. The chain has TRBV2 and TRBJ1-4, with 7 bases aligning to TRBD1. The CDR3 consists of 15 residues. From germline, CDR1 is SNHLY and CDR2 FYNNEI. V was clipped by 4 bases and J by 7 bases; unmatched bases: 9.

The chain has TRBV25-1 and TRBJ1-2; D is ambiguous. There are 13 residues in the CDR3. Germline loops: CDR1 MGHDK, CDR2 SYGVNS. Trimming stripped 3 bases from V and 5 bases from J, with 10 bases between. The CDR3 bases are TGTGCCAGCAGTGAGTCCGATAGGTATGGCTACACCTTC. Translating gives CASSESDRYGYTF.

This clone occurred many times. The chain employs TRBV13 and TRBJ2-5; TRBD1 might be the D (7 bases). The germline V and J ends were trimmed by 2 bases and 5 bases, with 15 bases remaining between them. This CDR3 spans 15 amino acids. Germline lookup yields CDR1 PRHDT and CDR2 FYEKMQ (reference sequence). The CDR3 reads CASSLSGGGAETQYF. The CDR3 DNA is TGTGCCAGCAGCTTAAGTGGAGGGGGCGCGGAGACCCAGTACTTC. Variable domain in full (rest from reference TRBV13 and TRBJ2-5): AAGVIQSPRHLIKEKRETATLKCYPIPRHDTVYWYQQGPGQDPQFLISFYEKMQSDKGSIPDRFSAQQFSDYHSELNMSSLELGDSALYFCASSLSGGGAETQYFGPGTRLLVL.

The chain joins TRBV11-3 to TRBJ2-1; 10 bases are shared with TRBD2. The CDR3 length is 12 residues. The junction had 3 bases not matched to a gene; V was cut back by 8 bases and J by 8 bases. The V gene's germline CDR1 is SGHNT and CDR2 YENEEA. The CDR3 here is CASGTSEDEQFF. The CDR3 DNA reads as TGTGCCAGCGGGACTAGCGAGGATGAGCAGTTCTTC. The full variable domain, with the rest looked up from reference TRBV11-3 and TRBJ2-1, is EAGVVQSPRYKIIEKKQPVAFWCNPISGHNTLYWYLQNLGQGPELLIRYENEEAVDDSQLPKDRFSAERLKGVDSTLKIQPAELGDSAVYLCASGTSEDEQFFGPGTRLTVL.

This clone has just a few counts. This sequence joins TRBV2 and TRBJ1-1, with TRBD1 matching over 7 bases. Germline CDR1 SNHLY, CDR2 FYNNEI. J gave up 11 bases and V 5 bases, and 5 bases lay outside the gene matches. The CDR3 is 11 amino acids. CDR3 amino acids: CASSLDRDAFF. CDR3 DNA: TGTGCCAGCAGTTTAGACAGGGACGCTTTCTTT.

The CDR3 loop reads CSVVVGDGSYNEQFF. CDR3 coding DNA: TGCAGCGTTGTGGTGGGGGACGGATCCTACAATGAGCAGTTCTTC. The J gene is TRBJ2-1, the V gene TRBV29-1; the D gene could be TRBD1 or TRBD2 (5 bases each). Germline V gene sequence: CDR1 SQVTM, CDR2 ANQGSEA. The CDR3 has 15 amino acids. Trimming removed 4 bases from V and 1 base from J, with 14 bases in between.

This clone occurred a few times. The CDR3 DNA reads as TGCGCCAGCAGCCAAGGCAATCAGAACACCATATATTTT. Amino acids: CASSQGNQNTIYF. This rearrangement joins TRBV4-3 to TRBJ1-3; D is unresolved. V was clipped by 1 base and J by 7 bases, with 8 bases between them. CDR1 is LGHNA and CDR2 is YSLEER in the germline V gene. The CDR3 runs 13 residues.

This clone was found a few times. The chain employs TRBV30 and TRBJ2-2; a weak D match, TRBD1 (6 bases). The CDR3 length is 15 residues. Germline V gene sequence: CDR1 GTSNPN, CDR2 SVGIG (reference sequence). Trimming cost V 2 bases and J 6 bases, with 16 bases left between them. The CDR3 coding sequence is TGTGCCTGGAGTCTTACAGGGAATTTTGCCGGGGAGCTGTTTTTT. It translates to CAWSLTGNFAGELFF.

The sample holds a few counts of this clone. V and J are TRBV6-5 and TRBJ1-1; D unclear. This CDR3 contains 13 residues. Looked up from germline, CDR1 is MNHEY and CDR2 is SVGAGI. V was clipped by 5 bases and J by 3 bases, with 10 bases between them. CDR3 loop: CASSTQDHTEAFF. CDR3 DNA sequence: TGTGCCAGCAGTACCCAGGACCACACTGAAGCTTTCTTT.

Worth noting for this clone: Possible read error: a much larger clone is one base away. This CDR3 is also generated by other DNA sequences in the sample. The chain carries TRBV7-2 and TRBJ2-5; D uncertain. Per germline, CDR1 SGHTA and CDR2 FQGNSA. The CDR3 extends over 11 amino acids. Trimming took 3 bases from V and 5 from J, leaving 4 bases between them. The CDR3 loop is CASSFSETQYF. DNA for the CDR3: TGTGCCAGCAGCTTCTCGGAGACCCAGTACTTC.

This sequence joins TRBV7-2 and TRBJ2-1, with 10 positions matching TRBD2. The length of the CDR3 is 15 residues. Germline V gene data show CDR1 as SGHTA and CDR2 as FQGNSA. Losses at the gene ends were 7 bases for V and 7 bases for J; bases not matched to a gene: 10. The CDR3 sequence is CASTSSAGGRNEQFF. Here the CDR3 DNA reads TGTGCCAGCACCTCCTCAGCGGGGGGGCGGAATGAGCAGTTCTTC.

The chain combines TRBV5-6 with TRBJ2-3; a possible D gene is TRBD2 (6 bases). V dropped 4 bases and J dropped 6 bases, with 21 bases sitting between them. The CDR3 runs to 16 residues. Germline V gene lookup returns CDR1 SGHDT and CDR2 YYEEEE. The chain's CDR3 is CASSVRSGGTGDTQYF. Written as DNA, the CDR3 is TGTGCCAGCAGCGTACGAAGTGGAGGGACCGGGGATACGCAGTATTTT.

This clone came up a few times. The chain employs TRBV6-1 and TRBJ2-6; D gene unclear. CDR3 length: 13 amino acids. Germline CDR1 reads MNHNS; CDR2 reads SASEGT. Trimming took 8 bases from V and 4 from J, leaving 9 bases between them. The CDR3 DNA sequence: TGTGCCAGCCGCGAAGCAGGGGCCAACGTCCTGACTTTC. Translated: CASREAGANVLTF.